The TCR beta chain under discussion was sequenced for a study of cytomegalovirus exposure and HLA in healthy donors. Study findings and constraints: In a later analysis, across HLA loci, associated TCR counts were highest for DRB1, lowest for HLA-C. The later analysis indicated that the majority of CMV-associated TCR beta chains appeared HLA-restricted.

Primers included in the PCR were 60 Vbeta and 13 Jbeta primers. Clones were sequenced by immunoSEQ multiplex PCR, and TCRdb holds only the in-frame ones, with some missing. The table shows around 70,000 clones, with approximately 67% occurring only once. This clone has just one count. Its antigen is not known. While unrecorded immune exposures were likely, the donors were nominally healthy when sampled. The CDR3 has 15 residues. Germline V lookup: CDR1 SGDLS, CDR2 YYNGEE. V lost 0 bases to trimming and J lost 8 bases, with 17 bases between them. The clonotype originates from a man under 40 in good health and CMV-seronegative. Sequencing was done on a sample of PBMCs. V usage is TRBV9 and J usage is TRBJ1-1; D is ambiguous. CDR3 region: CASSVAVGGFHEAFF. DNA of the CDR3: TGTGCCAGCAGCGTAGCTGTGGGAGGCTTCCACGAAGCTTTCTTT.